The source of this T cell receptor beta chain is a study of blood T cell repertoires in COVID-19. The CDR3 has 16 amino acids. Original processing notes: Estimation of nucleated cell counts was performed using reference gene primer amplification. TCRdb's copy holds only in-frame clones and misses some; the assay was immunoSEQ multiplex PCR. V, J and clone size reflect that table, while D and trimming were determined from the DNA. The sample holds roughly 120,000 clones, more than 80% seen once. This chain connects TRBV21-1 to TRBJ2-3; the table's TRBD2 call for D was not verified on the DNA. TRBV21-1 is a pseudogene locus. The origin of this receptor is a woman between 55 and 75 years old with acute or convalescent COVID-19. The source material was peripheral blood. The DNA of the CDR3 is TGTGCCAGCAGCCTACCCCTAGCGGGGGACACAGATACGCAGTATTTT. It translates to CASSLPLAGDTDTQYF.